This T cell receptor beta chain appears in the sequencing data of a study of CD8+ T cells in alopecia areata. Points from the study as a whole: It was lesional scalp, especially alopecia totalis/universalis, that showed higher clonality than normal scalp. Normal skin's resident alphabeta T cells are sequenced alongside lesional scalp T cells.

Treatment here: oral pan-JAK inhibitor, 5-10 mg twice daily. With regard to this clone: Its antigen remains unidentified.

Extraction of RNA preceded its reverse transcription into cDNA, which served as the sequencing template. Profiled with immunoSEQ multiplex PCR; TCRdb holds only in-frame clones, not every one. The sample includes about 200,000 clones, more than 55% of them seen just once. CDR1 and CDR2 from the germline V gene are LGHNA and YNFKEQ. There are 14 residues in the CDR3. V was pared by 4 bases and J by 6 bases, with 12 bases between. The chain uses TRBV4-2 and TRBJ1-4; no clear D gene. This sample comprised CD4+ T cells sorted from blood, obtained at week 4, from a patient treated with tofacitinib. This clonotype was obtained from a human donor with alopecia areata. DNA of the CDR3: TGTGCCAGCAGCCCGCCCCCCACGTATGAAAAACTGTTTTTT. This encodes CASSPPPTYEKLFF.